This TCR beta chain was captured by sequencing in a study of metastatic and nonmetastatic thyroid tumors. Study-level information: Repertoires were compared across blood and tumor or nodule tissue from malignant and benign thyroid patients.

Study-wide points: Malignant thyroid tumors reportedly exceeded benign nodules significantly in TCR beta diversity, with the difference appearing in blood and tumor.

The CDR3 sequence is 13 residues long. The germline V gene encodes CDR1 SEHNR and CDR2 FQNEAQ (reference sequence). V lost 6 bases and J lost 6, with 14 bases in between. To note about this clone: Its cognate antigen is unknown.

Authors' data handling: CDR3 differences across clinicopathological groups were used to build a distant-metastasis classifier for papillary thyroid cancer. TCRdb re-clonotyped the PCR reads via MiXCR. These V and J calls are TCRdb output, not the study's own analysis. The sample lists 8,500 to 13,000 clones; approximately 30% were seen once. There were no patients who had received any treatment before thyroid surgery. The sequence was obtained from a male donor with papillary thyroid cancer or a benign thyroid nodule (not recorded which). Some clones in this sample may be carry-over from other donors' samples. The specimen was tumor tissue. V usage is TRBV7-9 and J usage is TRBJ1-1; D perhaps matches TRBD1 (6 bases). CDR3 DNA: TGTGCCAGCAGTCCCACAGGGACGGCTGAAGCTTTCTTT. Translation gives CASSPTGTAEAFF.